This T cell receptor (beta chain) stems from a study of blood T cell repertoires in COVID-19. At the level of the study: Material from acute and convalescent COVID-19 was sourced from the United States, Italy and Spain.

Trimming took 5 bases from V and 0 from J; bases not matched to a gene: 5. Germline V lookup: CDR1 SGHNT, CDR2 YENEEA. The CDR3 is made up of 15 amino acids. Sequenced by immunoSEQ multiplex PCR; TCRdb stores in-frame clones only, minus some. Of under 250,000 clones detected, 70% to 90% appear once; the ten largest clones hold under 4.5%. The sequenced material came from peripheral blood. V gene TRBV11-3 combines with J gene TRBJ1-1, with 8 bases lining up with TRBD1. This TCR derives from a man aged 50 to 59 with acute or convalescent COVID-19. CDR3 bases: TGTGCCAGCAGCGCTCGACAGGGGTTGAACACTGAAGCTTTCTTT. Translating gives CASSARQGLNTEAFF.